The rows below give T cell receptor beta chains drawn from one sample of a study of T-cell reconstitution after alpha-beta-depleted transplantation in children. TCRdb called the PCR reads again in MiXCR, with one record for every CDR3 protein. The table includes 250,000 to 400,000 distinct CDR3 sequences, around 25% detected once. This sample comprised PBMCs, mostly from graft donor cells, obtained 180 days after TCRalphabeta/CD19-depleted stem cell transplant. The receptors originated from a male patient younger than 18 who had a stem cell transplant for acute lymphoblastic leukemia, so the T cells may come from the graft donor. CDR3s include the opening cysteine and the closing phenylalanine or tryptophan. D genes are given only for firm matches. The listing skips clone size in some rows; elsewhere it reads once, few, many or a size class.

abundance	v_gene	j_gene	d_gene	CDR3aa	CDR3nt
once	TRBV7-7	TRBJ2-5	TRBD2	CASSHQREETQYF	TGTGCCAGCAGCCACCAGCGGGAGGAGACCCAGTACTTC
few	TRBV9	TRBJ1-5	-	CASSVAGTFNQPQHF	TGTGCCAGCAGCGTAGCCGGGACTTTCAATCAGCCCCAGCATTTT
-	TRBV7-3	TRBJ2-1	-	CASSPQAGTPDNEQFF	TGTGCCAGCAGCCCCCAAGCGGGCACGCCAGACAATGAGCAGTTCTTC
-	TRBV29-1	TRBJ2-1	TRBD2	CSVFELAENNEQFF	TGCAGCGTTTTCGAACTAGCGGAAAACAATGAGCAGTTCTTC
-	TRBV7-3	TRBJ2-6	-	CASSGQGLSGANVLTF	TGTGCCAGCAGTGGGCAGGGGCTGTCTGGGGCCAACGTCCTGACTTTC
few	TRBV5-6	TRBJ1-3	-	CASSFSRVGNTIYF	TGTGCCAGCAGCTTCTCCAGGGTTGGAAACACCATATATTTT
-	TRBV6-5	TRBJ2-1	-	CASSYTYDSNWYNEQFF	TGTGCCAGCAGTTACACCTACGACTCAAATTGGTACAATGAGCAGTTCTTC
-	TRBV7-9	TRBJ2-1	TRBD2	CASSKNGGGAENEQFF	TGTGCCAGCAGCAAGAACGGGGGGGGCGCTGAGAATGAGCAGTTCTTC
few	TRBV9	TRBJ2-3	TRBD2	CASSLAELSTDTQYF	TGTGCCAGCAGCCTAGCGGAGCTTAGCACAGATACGCAGTATTTT
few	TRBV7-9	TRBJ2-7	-	CASSLSSSSYEQYF	TGTGCCAGCAGCTTAAGTTCAAGCTCCTACGAGCAGTACTTC
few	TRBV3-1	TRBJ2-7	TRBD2	CASSLPAGASYEQYF	TGTGCCAGCAGCCTACCAGCGGGAGCTTCCTACGAGCAGTACTTC
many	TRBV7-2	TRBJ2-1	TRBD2	CASSLGGGTSGNEQFF	TGTGCCAGCAGCTTAGGTGGTGGGACTAGCGGTAATGAGCAGTTCTTC
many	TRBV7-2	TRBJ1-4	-	CASSPGWGKLFF	TGTGCCAGCAGCCCGGGTTGGGGAAAACTGTTTTTT
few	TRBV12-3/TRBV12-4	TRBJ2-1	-	CASSSASGSSYNEQFF	TGTGCCAGCAGTTCCGCGTCGGGTAGCTCCTACAATGAGCAGTTCTTC
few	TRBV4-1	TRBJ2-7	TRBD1	CASSLPHRGLYEQYF	TGCGCCAGCAGCCTCCCTCACAGGGGGCTGTACGAGCAGTACTTC
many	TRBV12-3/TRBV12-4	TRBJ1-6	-	CASWAWGSPLHF	TGTGCCAGCTGGGCCTGGGGTTCACCCCTCCACTTT
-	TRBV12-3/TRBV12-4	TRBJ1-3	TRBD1	CASSDRGAGNTIYF	TGTGCCAGCAGCGACAGGGGGGCCGGAAACACCATATATTTT
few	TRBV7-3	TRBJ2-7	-	CASSLAWAGDYEQYF	TGTGCCAGCAGCTTAGCTTGGGCAGGAGATTACGAGCAGTACTTC
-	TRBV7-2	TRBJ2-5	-	CASSSRLEGETQYF	TGTGCCAGCAGTTCCAGACTAGAAGGAGAGACCCAGTACTTC
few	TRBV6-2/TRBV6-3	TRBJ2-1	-	CASSLPWTRGGEQFF	TGTGCCAGCAGTCTACCCTGGACCCGAGGCGGTGAGCAGTTCTTC
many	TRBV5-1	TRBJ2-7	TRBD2	CASSPAGEAYEQYF	TGCGCCAGCAGTCCCGCGGGAGAGGCCTACGAGCAGTACTTC
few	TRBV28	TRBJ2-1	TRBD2	CASSVPSAGGPPEQFF	TGTGCCAGCAGTGTGCCCTCAGCGGGAGGGCCGCCTGAGCAGTTCTTC
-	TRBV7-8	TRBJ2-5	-	CASSAQGRQYQETQYF	TGTGCCAGCAGCGCCCAAGGACGGCAGTACCAAGAGACCCAGTACTTC
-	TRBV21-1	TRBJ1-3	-	CASSSGLPPYSGNTIYF	TGTGCCAGCAGCTCCGGGCTTCCCCCCTACTCTGGAAACACCATATATTTT
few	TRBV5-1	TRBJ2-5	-	CASSLTQGETQYF	TGCGCCAGCAGCTTGACTCAGGGAGAGACCCAGTACTTC
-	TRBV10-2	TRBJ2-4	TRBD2	CASRPGLAGLRRVAKNIQYF	TGCGCCAGCAGGCCGGGACTAGCGGGACTACGAAGGGTAGCCAAAAACATTCAGTACTTC
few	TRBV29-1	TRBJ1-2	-	CSVEKGGIGYTF	TGCAGCGTTGAAAAGGGGGGGATCGGCTACACCTTC
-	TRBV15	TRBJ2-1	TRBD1	CATSAQDRAYNEQFF	TGTGCCACCAGCGCTCAGGACAGGGCCTACAATGAGCAGTTCTTC
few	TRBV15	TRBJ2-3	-	CATSRGRDPTYTQYF	TGTGCCACCAGCAGAGGCCGAGACCCCACCTATACGCAGTATTTT
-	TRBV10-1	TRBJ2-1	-	CASSESGLGPPNEQFF	TGCGCCAGCAGTGAGTCGGGGCTAGGGCCCCCCAATGAGCAGTTCTTC
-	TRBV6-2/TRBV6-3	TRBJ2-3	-	CASSPTPWAGTDTQYF	TGTGCCAGCAGCCCTACCCCCTGGGCAGGCACAGATACGCAGTATTTT
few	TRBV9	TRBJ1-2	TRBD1	CASSPFDRVVGYTF	TGTGCCAGCAGCCCGTTCGACAGGGTGGTCGGCTACACCTTC
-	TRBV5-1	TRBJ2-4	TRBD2	CASSSLPPSGTAKNIQYF	TGCGCCAGCAGCAGCTTACCCCCTAGCGGGACGGCCAAAAACATTCAGTACTTC
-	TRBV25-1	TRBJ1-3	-	CASGTFGNTIYF	TGTGCCAGCGGGACGTTTGGAAACACCATATATTTT
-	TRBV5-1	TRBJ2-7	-	CASSLEGSGLLYEQYF	TGCGCCAGCAGCTTGGAGGGTAGCGGCCTGCTCTACGAGCAGTACTTC
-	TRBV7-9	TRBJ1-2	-	CASSLADGEGYTF	TGTGCCAGCAGCTTAGCCGACGGAGAAGGCTACACCTTC
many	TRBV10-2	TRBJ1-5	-	CASSGPGGPQHF	TGCGCCAGCAGTGGGCCCGGGGGCCCCCAGCATTTT
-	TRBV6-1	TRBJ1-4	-	CASSLGRARGEKLFF	TGTGCCAGCAGTCTAGGGAGGGCTAGAGGGGAAAAACTGTTTTTT
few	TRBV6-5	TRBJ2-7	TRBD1	CASSYTAQGADEQYF	TGTGCCAGCAGTTACACCGCACAGGGGGCGGACGAGCAGTACTTC
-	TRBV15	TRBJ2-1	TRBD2	CATSKVYLAGTHEQFF	TGTGCCACCAGCAAGGTCTACCTAGCGGGTACGCATGAGCAGTTCTTC
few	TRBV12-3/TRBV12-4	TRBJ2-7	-	CASSRLTFSYEQYF	TGTGCCAGCAGTCGCCTTACTTTCTCCTACGAGCAGTACTTC
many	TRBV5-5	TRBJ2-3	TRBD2	CASSLLLAGASDTQYF	TGTGCCAGCAGCTTGCTGCTAGCGGGAGCTTCAGATACGCAGTATTTT
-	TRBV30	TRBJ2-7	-	CAWSDTAVYEQYF	TGTGCCTGGAGTGATACGGCGGTCTACGAGCAGTACTTC
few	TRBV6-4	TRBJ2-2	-	CASSVWDSTGELFF	TGTGCCAGCAGTGTTTGGGACTCCACCGGGGAGCTGTTTTTT
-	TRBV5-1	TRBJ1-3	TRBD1	CASSEGQRGNTIYF	TGCGCCAGCAGCGAGGGACAGCGTGGAAACACCATATATTTT
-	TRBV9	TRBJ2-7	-	CASSVATGRTYEQYF	TGTGCCAGCAGCGTAGCTACAGGGAGGACCTACGAGCAGTACTTC
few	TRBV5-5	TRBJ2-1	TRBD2	CASSETSGSYNEQFF	TGTGCCAGCAGCGAGACTAGCGGGAGTTACAATGAGCAGTTCTTC
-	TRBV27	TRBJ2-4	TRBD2	CASSPASGSYIQYF	TGTGCCAGCAGTCCGGCTAGCGGGAGTTACATTCAGTACTTC
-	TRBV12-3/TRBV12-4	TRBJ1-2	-	CASSLNRAIGYTF	TGTGCCAGCAGTTTAAACAGAGCTATTGGCTACACCTTC
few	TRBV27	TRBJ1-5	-	CASSLMAGYQPQHF	TGTGCCAGCAGTTTAATGGCAGGCTATCAGCCCCAGCATTTT
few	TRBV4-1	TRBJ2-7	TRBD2	CASSRGLAYEQYF	TGCGCCAGCAGCCGAGGACTAGCCTACGAGCAGTACTTC
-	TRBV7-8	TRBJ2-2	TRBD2	CASSLVTSGRQNTGELFF	TGTGCCAGCAGCTTAGTTACTAGCGGGAGGCAGAACACCGGGGAGCTGTTTTTT
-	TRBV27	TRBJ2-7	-	CASSSPTSYEQYF	TGTGCCAGCAGTTCGCCAACTTCCTACGAGCAGTACTTC
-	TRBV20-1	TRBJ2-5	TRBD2	CSAREPGTRAETQYF	TGCAGTGCTAGAGAGCCCGGGACTAGGGCGGAGACCCAGTACTTC
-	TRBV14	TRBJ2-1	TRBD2	CASRHESGRSNEQFF	TGTGCCAGCAGGCATGAAAGCGGGAGAAGTAATGAGCAGTTCTTC
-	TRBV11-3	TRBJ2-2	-	CASSLVSNTGELFF	TGTGCCAGCAGCTTGGTTTCGAACACCGGGGAGCTGTTTTTT
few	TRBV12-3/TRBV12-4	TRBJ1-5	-	CASSLAQGMGGNQPQHF	TGTGCCAGCAGTTTAGCGCAAGGAATGGGCGGCAATCAGCCCCAGCATTTT
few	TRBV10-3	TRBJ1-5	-	CAISGERGQPQHF	TGTGCCATCAGTGGGGAAAGGGGTCAGCCCCAGCATTTT
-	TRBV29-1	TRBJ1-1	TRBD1	CSVDRSQGALVTEAFF	TGCAGCGTTGATCGGTCTCAGGGGGCGCTTGTTACTGAGGCTTTCTTT
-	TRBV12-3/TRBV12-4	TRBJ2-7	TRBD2	CASSLELAGGEQYF	TGTGCCAGCAGTTTAGAGCTAGCGGGAGGCGAGCAGTACTTC